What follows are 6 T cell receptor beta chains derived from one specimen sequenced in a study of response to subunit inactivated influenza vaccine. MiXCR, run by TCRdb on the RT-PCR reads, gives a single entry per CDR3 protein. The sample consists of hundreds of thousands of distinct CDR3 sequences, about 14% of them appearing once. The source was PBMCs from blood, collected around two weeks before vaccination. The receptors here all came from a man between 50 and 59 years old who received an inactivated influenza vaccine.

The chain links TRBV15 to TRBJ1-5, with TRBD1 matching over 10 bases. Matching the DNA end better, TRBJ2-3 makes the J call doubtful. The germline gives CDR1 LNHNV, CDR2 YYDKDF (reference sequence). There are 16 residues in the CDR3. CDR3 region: CATSRARDRGPQPQYF. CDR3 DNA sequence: TGTGCCACCAGCAGAGCACGAGACAGGGGGCCTCAGCCCCAGTATTTT.

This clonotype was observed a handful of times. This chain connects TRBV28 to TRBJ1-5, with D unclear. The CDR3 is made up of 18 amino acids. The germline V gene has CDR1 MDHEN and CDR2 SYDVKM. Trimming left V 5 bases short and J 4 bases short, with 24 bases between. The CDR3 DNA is TGTGCCAGCAGTAAGCTAGATCTTCGACGGGCTGAAAATCAGCCCCAGCATTTT. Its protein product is CASSKLDLRRAENQPQHF.

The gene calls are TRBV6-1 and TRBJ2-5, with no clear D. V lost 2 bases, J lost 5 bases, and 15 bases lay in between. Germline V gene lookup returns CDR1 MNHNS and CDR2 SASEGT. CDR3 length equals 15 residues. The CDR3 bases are TGTGCCAGCAGTGAACCTCGTGGGCTTAGGGAGACCCAGTACTTC. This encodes CASSEPRGLRETQYF.

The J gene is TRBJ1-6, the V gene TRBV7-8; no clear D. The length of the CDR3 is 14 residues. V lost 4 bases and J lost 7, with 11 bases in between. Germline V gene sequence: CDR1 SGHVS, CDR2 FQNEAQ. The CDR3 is CASSSRTVNSPLHF. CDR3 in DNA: TGTGCCAGCAGCTCCCGGACCGTAAATTCACCCCTCCACTTT.

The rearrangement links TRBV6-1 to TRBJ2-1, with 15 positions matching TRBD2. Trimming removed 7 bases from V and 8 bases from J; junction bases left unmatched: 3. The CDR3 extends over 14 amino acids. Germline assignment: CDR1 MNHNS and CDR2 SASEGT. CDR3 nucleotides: TGTGCCAGCAAAGGACTAGCGGGAGGGTATGAGCAGTTCTTC. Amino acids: CASKGLAGGYEQFF.

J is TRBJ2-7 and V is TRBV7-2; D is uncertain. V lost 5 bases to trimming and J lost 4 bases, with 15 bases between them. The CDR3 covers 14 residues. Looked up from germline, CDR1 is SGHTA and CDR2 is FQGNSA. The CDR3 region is CASSRFSPTYEQYF. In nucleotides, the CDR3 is TGTGCCAGCAGCCGATTTTCCCCGACATACGAGCAGTACTTC.